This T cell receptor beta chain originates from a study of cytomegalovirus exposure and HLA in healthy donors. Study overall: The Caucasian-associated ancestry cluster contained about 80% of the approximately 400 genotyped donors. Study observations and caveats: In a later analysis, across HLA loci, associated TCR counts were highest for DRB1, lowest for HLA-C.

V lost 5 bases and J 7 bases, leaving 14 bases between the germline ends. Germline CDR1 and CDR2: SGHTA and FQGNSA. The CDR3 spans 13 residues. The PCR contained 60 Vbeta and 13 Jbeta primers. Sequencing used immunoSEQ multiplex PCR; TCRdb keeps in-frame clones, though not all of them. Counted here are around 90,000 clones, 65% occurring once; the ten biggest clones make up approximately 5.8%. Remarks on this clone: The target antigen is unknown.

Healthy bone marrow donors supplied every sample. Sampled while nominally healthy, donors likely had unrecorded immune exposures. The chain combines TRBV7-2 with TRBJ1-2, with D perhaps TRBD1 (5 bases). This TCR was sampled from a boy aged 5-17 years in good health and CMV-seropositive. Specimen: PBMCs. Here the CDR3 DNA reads TGTGCCAGCAGCCTTGAACCGGGGGGTGGCTACACCTTC. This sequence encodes CASSLEPGGGYTF.